The present TCR beta chain was sequenced within a study of vaccination and CD4 T cells after COVID-19. The overall study: The study collected post-vaccine samples a median roughly 75 days after dose two, with a range of 14 to 241. SARS-CoV-2, HCoV-NL63, HCoV-OC43 and HCoV-229E supplied the overlapping spike peptides used to stimulate cells. Study observations and caveats: Convalescent patients studied were relatively few, and early post-infection timepoints were absent.

With the Oncomine TCR Beta short-read assay, DNA from cultured CD4+ T cells was sequenced. TCRdb re-called the PCR reads with MiXCR, one entry per CDR3 protein. This sample has roughly 13,000 distinct CDR3 sequences, with 50% to 70% found just once. As for treatment: roughly 10-day PBMC culture with coronavirus spike peptide pools or control peptides (ViraFEST assay). A note on this clonotype: Its target is unknown.

Deletions cut 2 bases from V and 0 bases from J, with 8 bases between. The CDR3 consists of 16 residues. The germline CDR1 and CDR2 sequences are MDHEN and SYDVKM. The sequencing used CD4+ T cells from blood, cultured in vitro, collected before SARS-CoV-2 vaccination. This TCR was recovered from a human donor who had recovered from COVID-19. This chain connects TRBV28 to TRBJ1-6, with a possible D match to TRBD1 (5 bases). Here the CDR3 reads CASSLDSGSYNSPLHF. The CDR3 DNA follows: TGTGCCAGCAGTTTAGACAGCGGCTCCTATAATTCACCCCTCCACTTT.